The 9 T cell receptor beta chains given below trace back to one sample, sequenced in a study of blood T cell repertoires in COVID-19. Using immunoSEQ multiplex PCR, the repertoire was profiled, and TCRdb retains in-frame clones only, with some absent. The sample records 190,000 or so clones, around 83% being singletons. Sequencing input: peripheral blood. The receptors were gathered from a man between 45 and 60 years old with active or convalescent COVID-19.

The V gene is TRBV13, the J gene TRBJ1-3; no clear D. The CDR3 extends over 16 amino acids. V was clipped by 5 bases and J by 0 bases, with 14 bases between them. Germline CDR1 is PRHDT and CDR2 is FYEKMQ (reference sequence). Here the CDR3 reads CASSQRTGDSGNTIYF. CDR3 in DNA: TGTGCCAGCAGCCAACGGACGGGAGACTCTGGAAACACCATATATTTT.

This clone was counted a single time. V usage is TRBV9 and J usage is TRBJ2-1, with a tentative D call TRBD2 (6 bases). Germline V gene data show CDR1 as SGDLS and CDR2 as YYNGEE. Deletions cut 0 bases from V and 4 bases from J, with 14 bases between. The CDR3 contains 16 residues. The CDR3: CASSVGGESSYNEQFF. The CDR3 nucleotides read TGTGCCAGCAGCGTAGGGGGGGAGTCCTCGTACAATGAGCAGTTCTTC.

This rearrangement joins TRBV7-9 to TRBJ1-1; D remains unclear. Per the germline V gene, CDR1 is SEHNR and CDR2 is FQNEAQ (reference sequence). The CDR3 length is 15 residues. The V gene lost 5 bases and the J gene lost 4 bases, with 17 bases spanning the gap. CDR3 region: CASSPQTGLGTEAFF. CDR3 DNA sequence: TGTGCCAGCAGCCCCCAAACGGGGTTGGGCACTGAAGCTTTCTTT.

The rearrangement uses TRBV11-2 and TRBJ2-7; D is perhaps TRBD2 (5 bases). Germline-derived CDR1 and CDR2 are SGHAT and FQNNGV. The CDR3 length is 13 residues. Trimming cost V 3 bases and J 4 bases, with 10 bases left between them. The CDR3 DNA reads as TGTGCCAGCAGCTTGAATAGCGTGTACGAGCAGTACTTC. The encoded protein is CASSLNSVYEQYF.

This clone turned up a few times. The chain uses TRBV6-1 and TRBJ1-5; 8 bases fit TRBD1. The germline V gene has CDR1 MNHNS and CDR2 SASEGT. The CDR3 totals 14 residues. With 2 bases clipped from V and 9 bases from J, the junction kept 6 bases outside the gene matches. Here the CDR3 DNA reads TGTGCCAGCAGTGAACAGGGGGCCATGATGCCCCAGCATTTT. It encodes CASSEQGAMMPQHF.

This clone was picked up a small number of times. V and J are TRBV27 and TRBJ1-5; the D is unclear. The CDR3 contains 15 residues. Germline V CDR1 and CDR2: MNHEY, SMNVEV (reference sequence). V was clipped by 0 bases and J by 5 bases, with 11 bases between them. The CDR3 bases are TGTGCCAGCAGTTTATCTTTGATGCCGGATCAGCCCCAGCATTTT. Translating it yields CASSLSLMPDQPQHF.

This rearrangement joins TRBV7-6 to TRBJ1-6; D is unclear. CDR1 and CDR2 (germline): SGHVS, FNYEAQ. The germline V and J ends were trimmed by 0 bases and 6 bases, with 12 bases remaining between them. The CDR3 has 16 residues. CDR3 region: CASSLAWSEANSPLHF. The CDR3 nucleotides read TGTGCCAGCAGCTTAGCGTGGTCCGAGGCTAATTCACCCCTCCACTTT.

The chain employs TRBV7-9 and TRBJ2-5; 7 bases are shared with TRBD2. CDR3 size: 15 residues. Trimming removed 3 bases from V and 5 bases from J; junction bases left unmatched: 9. In germline, CDR1 is SEHNR, CDR2 FQNEAQ (reference sequence). In DNA form, the CDR3 reads TGTGCCAGCAGCTTCTGGCGGGGGTCGGGGGAGACCCAGTACTTC. It specifies CASSFWRGSGETQYF. The variable domain in full, completed from reference TRBV7-9 and TRBJ2-5, reads DTGVSQNPRHKITKRGQNVTFRCDPISEHNRLYWYRQTLGQGPEFLTYFQNEAQLEKSRLLSDRFSAERPKGSFSTLEIQRTEQGDSAMYLCASSFWRGSGETQYFGPGTRLLVL.

V gene TRBV2 combines with J gene TRBJ1-4; 8 bases match TRBD1. Germline values: CDR1 SNHLY, CDR2 FYNNEI. The CDR3 runs to 15 residues. V trimming: 8 bases; J trimming: 7 bases; junction bases outside the gene matches: 12. In DNA, the CDR3 is TGTGCCAGCTCGATCCTTAGGACAGGGATTGAAAAACTGTTTTTT. Protein product: CASSILRTGIEKLFF.